This TCR beta chain was obtained from a study of blood T cell repertoires in COVID-19. The CDR3 is 16 residues long. The V segment lost 3 bases and the J segment 0 bases; nucleotides outside the gene matches: 6. Germline V lookup: CDR1 KGHSH, CDR2 LQKENI. As originally analysed: Scientists estimated how many nucleated cells there were by amplifying reference gene primers. This table comes from immunoSEQ multiplex PCR, and its TCRdb copy is limited to in-frame clones, with some not included. Clonal size and the V and J genes are those of that table, whereas D and trimming came from the DNA. Of some 90,000 clones listed, about 84% were seen once; the top ten hold 20% to 30%. This clone was seen a handful of times.

The chain recombines TRBV18 with TRBJ1-1, with TRBD1 identical over 8 bases. This sequence was found in a human donor in a cohort sampled during active COVID-19. What was sequenced was peripheral blood. The CDR3 region has the DNA TGTGCCAGCTCACCGATGGGACAGGTTCTGAACACTGAAGCTTTCTTT. Residues: CASSPMGQVLNTEAFF.